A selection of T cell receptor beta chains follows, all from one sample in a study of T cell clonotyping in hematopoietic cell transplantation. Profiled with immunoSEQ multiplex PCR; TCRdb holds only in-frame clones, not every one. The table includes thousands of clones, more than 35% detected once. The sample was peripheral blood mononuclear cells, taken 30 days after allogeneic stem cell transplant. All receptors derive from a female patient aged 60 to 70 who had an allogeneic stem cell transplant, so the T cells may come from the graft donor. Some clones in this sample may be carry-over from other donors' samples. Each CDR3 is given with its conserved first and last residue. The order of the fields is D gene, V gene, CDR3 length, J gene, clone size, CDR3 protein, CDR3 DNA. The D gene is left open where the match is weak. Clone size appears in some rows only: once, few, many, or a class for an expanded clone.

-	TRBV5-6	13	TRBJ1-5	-	CASSFFGNQPQHF	TGTGCCAGCAGCTTCTTCGGGAATCAGCCCCAGCATTTT
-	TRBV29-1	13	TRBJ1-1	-	CSVKHGMNTEAFF	TGCAGCGTAAAACATGGCATGAACACTGAAGCTTTCTTT
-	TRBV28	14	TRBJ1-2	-	CASSFSTARNGYTF	TGTGCCAGCAGTTTCTCTACCGCCCGGAATGGCTACACCTTC
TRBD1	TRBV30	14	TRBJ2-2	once	CAWSFNRGQGELFF	TGTGCCTGGAGTTTCAACAGGGGGCAGGGGGAGCTGTTTTTT
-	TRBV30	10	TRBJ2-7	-	CAWKRQVQYF	TGTGCCTGGAAGAGACAAGTACAGTACTTC
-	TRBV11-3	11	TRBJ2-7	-	CASKGAYEQYF	TGTGCCAGCAAGGGGGCCTACGAGCAGTACTTC
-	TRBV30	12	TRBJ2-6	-	CASLSGANVLTF	TGTGCCTCCCTTTCTGGGGCCAACGTCCTGACTTTC
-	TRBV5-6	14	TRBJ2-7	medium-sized	CASSSEFRAYEQYF	TGTGCCAGCAGCTCGGAATTCAGGGCTTACGAGCAGTACTTC
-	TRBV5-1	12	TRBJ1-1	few	CASRTGNTEAFF	TGCGCCAGCAGGACTGGGAACACTGAAGCTTTCTTT
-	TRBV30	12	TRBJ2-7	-	CAWSRQTNEQYF	TGTGCCTGGAGTAGGCAGACCAACGAGCAGTACTTC
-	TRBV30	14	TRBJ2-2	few	CAWSRDREAGELFF	TGTGCCTGGAGTCGCGACAGGGAGGCCGGGGAGCTGTTTTTT
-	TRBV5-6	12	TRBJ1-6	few	CASSLDRNSLHF	TGTGCCAGCAGCTTGGATCGTAACTCCCTCCACTTT
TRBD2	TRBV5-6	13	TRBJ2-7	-	CASSSGGSNEQYF	TGTGCCAGCAGCTCGGGCGGGAGTAACGAGCAGTACTTC
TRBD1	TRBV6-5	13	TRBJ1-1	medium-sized	CASSLQGTTEAFF	TGTGCCAGCAGCCTACAGGGGACCACTGAAGCTTTCTTT
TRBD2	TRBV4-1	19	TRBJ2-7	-	CASSQLQPLRAGSRYEQYF	TGCGCCAGCAGCCAACTGCAACCTTTAAGAGCGGGGTCACGGTACGAGCAGTACTTC
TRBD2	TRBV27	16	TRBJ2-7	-	CASSPGLAGAVYEQYF	TGTGCCAGCAGCCCTGGACTAGCGGGGGCCGTCTACGAGCAGTACTTC
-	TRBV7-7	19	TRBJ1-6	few	CASSPSESYLYSYNSPLHF	TGTGCTAGCAGCCCAAGTGAGTCCTACCTTTACTCCTATAATTCACCCCTCCACTTT
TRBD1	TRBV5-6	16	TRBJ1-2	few	CASSSPGGGTNYGYTF	TGTGCCAGCAGCTCCCCAGGGGGGGGTACCAACTATGGCTACACCTTC
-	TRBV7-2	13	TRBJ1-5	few	CASSSSNNQPQHF	TGTGCCAGCAGCTCCAGCAATAATCAGCCCCAGCATTTT
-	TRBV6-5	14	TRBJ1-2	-	CASSYSQANYGYTF	TGTGCCAGCAGTTACTCGCAAGCTAACTATGGCTACACCTTC
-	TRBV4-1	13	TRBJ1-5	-	CASSQDPDQPQHF	TGCGCCAGCAGCCAAGATCCAGATCAGCCCCAGCATTTT
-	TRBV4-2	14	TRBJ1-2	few	CASSQRQGHYGYTF	TGTGCCAGCAGCCAGAGGCAGGGACACTATGGCTACACCTTC
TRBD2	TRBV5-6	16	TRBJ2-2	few	CASSWGLAGEGGELFF	TGTGCCAGCAGCTGGGGACTAGCGGGAGAAGGCGGGGAGCTGTTTTTT
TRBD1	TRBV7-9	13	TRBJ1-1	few	CASSARQGTEAFF	TGTGCCAGCAGCGCCAGACAGGGAACTGAAGCTTTCTTT
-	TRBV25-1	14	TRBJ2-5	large	CASSERGHQETQYF	TGTGCCAGCAGTGAAAGGGGACACCAAGAGACCCAGTACTTC
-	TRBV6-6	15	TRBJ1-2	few	CASSYIGRSNYGYTF	TGTGCCAGCAGTTACATTGGCAGATCTAACTATGGCTACACCTTC
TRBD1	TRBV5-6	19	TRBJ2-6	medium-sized	CASSEVGDSFSSGANVLTF	TGTGCCAGCAGCGAAGTAGGGGACAGCTTCAGCTCTGGGGCCAACGTCCTGACTTTC
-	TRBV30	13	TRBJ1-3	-	CAWSTAPGNTIYF	TGTGCCTGGAGTACCGCTCCTGGAAACACCATATATTTT
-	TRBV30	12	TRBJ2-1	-	CAWSRDLNEQFF	TGTGCCTGGAGTAGGGATCTCAATGAGCAGTTCTTC